The present T cell receptor beta chain was sequenced within a study of response to subunit inactivated influenza vaccine. The study, taken as a whole, reports: Seasonal influenza vaccination, on each occasion, was suggested by the authors to recruit few new T cells.

TCRdb processed the RT-PCR reads anew with MiXCR; each CDR3 protein has one entry. The table records fewer than 700,000 distinct CDR3 sequences, 10% to 15% of them present only once. V gave up 6 bases and J gave up 6 bases; unmatched junction bases: 4. This CDR3 spans 13 amino acids. Germline V gives CDR1 WSHSY, CDR2 SAAADI. This clonotype was detected a few times. Its antigen is unknown. The sample consisted of PBMCs from blood, taken more than 35 days after vaccination. This TCR was sampled from a man aged 50 or older who received an inactivated influenza vaccine. The chain has TRBV10-2 and TRBJ1-5; TRBD1 matches at 8 bases. CDR3 sequence: CASRQGEGQPQHF. In DNA form, the CDR3 reads TGCGCCAGCAGACAGGGGGAGGGTCAGCCCCAGCATTTT.